The 23 T cell receptor beta chains reported below all come from one sample, sequenced in a study of response to subunit inactivated influenza vaccine. TCRdb passed the RT-PCR reads through MiXCR, listing each CDR3 protein once. Of about 480,000 distinct CDR3 sequences listed, around 25% are singletons. Sequencing was performed on CD4+ T cells sorted from PBMCs, taken approximately 5 days after vaccination. These receptors were obtained from a middle-aged man who received an inactivated influenza vaccine.

The V call is TRBV6-1, the J call TRBJ2-2, with a weak D call TRBD2 (5 bases). V gave up 7 bases and J gave up 6 bases, with 18 bases separating them. Germline V CDR1 and CDR2: MNHNS, SASEGT. The CDR3 is 15 residues long. The CDR3 sequence is CASTPFEGLAGELFF. DNA for the CDR3: TGTGCCAGCACTCCCTTCGAGGGCCTCGCCGGGGAGCTGTTTTTT.

The chain uses TRBV25-1 and TRBJ2-1; D perhaps matches TRBD1 (6 bases). CDR3 length: 16 residues. Germline CDR1 MGHDK, CDR2 SYGVNS. V was trimmed by 5 bases and J by 4 bases, leaving 18 bases between them. This CDR3 is CASSLTSGQKYNEQFF. The DNA of the CDR3 is TGTGCCAGCAGTTTAACAAGCGGACAGAAATACAATGAGCAGTTCTTC.

The genes are TRBV5-1 and TRBJ1-1, with D uncertain. This CDR3 has 15 residues. Trimming pared 0 bases from V and 1 base from J, leaving 10 bases between. Germline assignment: CDR1 SGHRS and CDR2 YFSETQ. The CDR3 region is CASSLDGRENTEAFF. The DNA of the CDR3 is TGCGCCAGCAGCTTGGACGGGAGAGAGAACACTGAAGCTTTCTTT.

This clonotype has only a few counts. The genes are TRBV7-2 and TRBJ2-1; TRBD2 aligns across 8 bases. Per germline, CDR1 SGHTA and CDR2 FQGNSA. The CDR3 runs to 16 residues. After removal of 5 bases from V and 7 bases from J, the junction contained 13 bases not matched to a gene. The CDR3 bases are TGTGCCAGCAGCCTTGGACTAGCCTTTCTTACTAATGAGCAGTTCTTC. Protein: CASSLGLAFLTNEQFF. Full variable domain (rest looked up from reference TRBV7-2 and TRBJ2-1): GAGVSQSPSNKVTEKGKDVELRCDPISGHTALYWYRQSLGQGLEFLIYFQGNSAPDKSGLPSDRFSAERTGGSVSTLTIQRTQQEDSAVYLCASSLGLAFLTNEQFFGPGTRLTVL.

The V and J genes are TRBV7-8 and TRBJ2-3; D may be TRBD1 or TRBD2 (5 bases each). The V gene's germline CDR1 is SGHVS and CDR2 FQNEAQ. The CDR3 runs 17 residues. The ends were cut back, 5 bases at V and 2 bases at J, with 20 bases in the middle. The CDR3 DNA follows: TGTGCCAGCAGCCTGGGGCTGGGGGACGGTTTCACAGATACGCAGTATTTT. As protein: CASSLGLGDGFTDTQYF.

This clonotype has only a few counts. The chain combines TRBV12-3 or TRBV12-4 with TRBJ2-7, with 13 bases aligning to TRBD2. V lost 6 bases, J lost 5 bases, and 7 bases stayed unmatched. CDR3 length: 15 amino acids. The DNA for the CDR3 is TGTGCCAGCAGGCGCGGACTAGCGGGAGTCAACGAGCAGTACTTC. It yields the protein CASRRGLAGVNEQYF.

The V gene is TRBV6-2 or TRBV6-3, the J gene TRBJ2-1, with D possibly matching TRBD2 (6 bases). Germline CDR1 reads MNHEY; CDR2 reads SVGEGT. This CDR3 region has 12 residues. V lost 7 bases to trimming and J lost 13 bases, with 17 bases between them. The CDR3 spells CASTNGDSTQFF. The CDR3 DNA sequence: TGTGCCAGCACCAACGGGGACTCAACCCAGTTCTTC.

The chain is built from TRBV7-2 and TRBJ2-7; D is perhaps TRBD1 (6 bases). Germline CDR1 is SGHTA and CDR2 is FQGNSA. This CDR3 is built from 14 residues. Trimming removed 6 bases at V and 5 bases at J, with 17 bases between. In DNA form, the CDR3 reads TGTGCCAGCAGTGGAACCCAGGGGACCCACGAGCAGTACTTC. It is translated as CASSGTQGTHEQYF.

This clonotype was seen only a few times. The CDR3 region is CASSVLAGESGPDTQYF. The CDR3 nucleotides read TGTGCCAGCAGTGTACTAGCGGGGGAGAGTGGGCCAGATACGCAGTATTTT. V gene TRBV25-1 combines with J gene TRBJ2-3; 11 nucleotides agree with TRBD2. The CDR3 has 17 residues. From germline, CDR1 is MGHDK and CDR2 SYGVNS. The trim removed 4 bases at V and 4 bases at J, leaving 10 bases unmatched.

This clonotype was seen more than once but under ten times. This chain links TRBV7-9 with TRBJ2-5, with 10 bases fitting TRBD1. This CDR3 contains 15 residues. Germline CDR1 and CDR2: SEHNR and FQNEAQ (reference sequence). Trimming at V came to 4 bases and at J to 5 bases, leaving 7 bases not matched to a gene. The CDR3, as DNA: TGTGCCAGCAGCTCCGGGACAGGGGCCAGGGAGACCCAGTACTTC. As protein: CASSSGTGARETQYF.

The V call is TRBV11-2, the J call TRBJ1-1, with unresolved D. V gave up 7 bases and J gave up 6 bases, with 15 bases separating them. The CDR3 runs to 13 residues. Germline V gene sequence: CDR1 SGHAT, CDR2 FQNNGV. The CDR3 sequence: CASTLAGLAEAFF. CDR3 nucleotide sequence: TGTGCCAGCACCCTGGCGGGTCTCGCTGAAGCTTTCTTT.

This clonotype was seen more than once but under ten times. This rearrangement joins TRBV5-1 to TRBJ2-1; TRBD2 matches at 11 bases. The V and J ends lost 4 bases and 8 bases, in that order; junction bases with no gene match: 8. Germline CDR1 is SGHRS and CDR2 is YFSETQ. CDR3 length: 15 residues. The CDR3: CASSPTSGTMDEQFF. CDR3 DNA sequence: TGCGCCAGCAGCCCGACTAGCGGGACCATGGATGAGCAGTTCTTC. The complete variable domain, with remaining parts taken from reference TRBV5-1 and TRBJ2-1, reads KAGVTQTPRYLIKTRGQQVTLSCSPISGHRSVSWYQQTPGQGLQFLFEYFSETQRNKGNFPGRFSGRQFSNSRSEMNVSTLELGDSALYLCASSPTSGTMDEQFFGPGTRLTVL.

This clonotype showed up just a few times. The rearrangement uses TRBV20-1 and TRBJ1-1; TRBD1 is a possible D gene (5 bases). With 3 bases removed from V and 3 bases from J, the gap between germline ends came to 14 bases. The CDR3 consists of 14 residues. In germline, CDR1 is DFQATT, CDR2 SNEGSKA (reference sequence). The CDR3: CSARPGNGDTEAFF. In nucleotides, the CDR3 is TGCAGTGCTAGGCCAGGGAACGGCGACACTGAAGCTTTCTTT.

This rearrangement joins TRBV6-5 to TRBJ2-5, with 8 bases identical to TRBD1. The CDR3 has 16 residues. Trimming at V came to 3 bases and at J to 0 bases, leaving 6 bases not matched to a gene. Germline V lookup: CDR1 MNHEY, CDR2 SVGAGI. This CDR3 reads CASSYARGPYQETQYF. The CDR3 DNA sequence: TGTGCCAGCAGTTATGCCAGGGGGCCGTACCAAGAGACCCAGTACTTC.

V is TRBV11-2 and J is TRBJ2-7; D possibly corresponds to TRBD1 (7 bases). This CDR3 has 15 amino acids. Trimming left V 2 bases short and J 0 bases short, with 11 bases between. The germline CDR1 and CDR2 sequences are SGHAT and FQNNGV. In DNA, the CDR3 is TGTGCCAGCAGCTTATGGGGGGACAGCTCCTACGAGCAGTACTTC. Translation: CASSLWGDSSYEQYF.

This clonotype was counted only a few times. This chain joins TRBV7-2 and TRBJ2-5, with no clear D. V gave up 1 base and J gave up 0 bases, with 9 bases separating them. Germline loops: CDR1 SGHTA, CDR2 FQGNSA. The CDR3 extends over 15 amino acids. The CDR3 region is CASSLVSRHQETQYF. The CDR3 DNA reads TGTGCCAGCAGCTTAGTTTCTAGGCACCAAGAGACCCAGTACTTC.

This chain joins TRBV5-1 and TRBJ2-3; D is possibly TRBD1 (6 bases). The CDR3 has 13 amino acids. Germline CDR1 SGHRS, CDR2 YFSETQ. Trimming took off 6 bases at V and 4 bases at J, with 12 bases between the two ends. The CDR3 DNA reads TGCGCCAGCAAGGACAGTTCGGCAGATACGCAGTATTTT. This translates into CASKDSSADTQYF.

This clonotype was counted at least ten times. The chain recombines TRBV19 with TRBJ2-1, with 7 positions matching TRBD2. After removal of 2 bases from V and 4 bases from J, the junction contained 11 bases not matched to a gene. Germline V gene lookup returns CDR1 LNHDA and CDR2 SQIVND (reference sequence). There are 17 residues in the CDR3. CDR3 amino acids: CASSIRSGLGPYNEQFF. The CDR3 DNA is TGTGCCAGTAGTATAAGGTCCGGACTAGGACCTTACAATGAGCAGTTCTTC.

The gene calls are TRBV12-3 or TRBV12-4 and TRBJ1-2, with D possibly matching TRBD1 (6 bases). The CDR3 length is 15 residues. Trimming shortened V by 4 bases and J by 1 base, and 13 bases separated the two germline ends. The CDR3 loop is CASSSDRPLNYGYTF. CDR3 nucleotide sequence: TGTGCCAGCAGTTCAGACAGGCCCCTTAACTATGGCTACACCTTC.

This clonotype was seen a handful of times. The rearrangement joins TRBV7-2 to TRBJ2-1; D remains unclear. The V and J ends lost 3 bases and 6 bases respectively, with 9 bases between them. The germline gives CDR1 SGHTA, CDR2 FQGNSA. CDR3 length equals 13 residues. This CDR3 is CASSLSSFNEQFF. Written as DNA, the CDR3 is TGTGCCAGCAGCTTGTCTAGTTTCAATGAGCAGTTCTTC.

V usage is TRBV15 and J usage is TRBJ2-1; 9 bases are a match to TRBD1. This CDR3 comprises 15 residues. Germline assignment: CDR1 LNHNV and CDR2 YYDKDF (reference sequence). After removal of 3 bases from V and 7 bases from J, the junction contained 7 bases not matched to a gene. CDR3 amino acids: CATSRRTGDKNEQFF. In nucleotides, the CDR3 is TGTGCCACCAGCAGGAGGACAGGGGATAAGAATGAGCAGTTCTTC.

This clonotype was detected a few times. V and J are TRBV15 and TRBJ2-6, with D tentatively TRBD2 (6 bases). The CDR3 covers 15 residues. Trimming stripped 1 base from V and 3 bases from J, with 7 bases between. The germline V gene encodes CDR1 LNHNV and CDR2 YYDKDF (reference sequence). The CDR3 here is CATSRVGLGANVLTF. For the CDR3, the DNA is TGTGCCACCAGCAGAGTGGGACTTGGGGCCAACGTCCTGACTTTC.

This chain connects TRBV5-1 to TRBJ2-1; D ambiguous. The germline CDR1 and CDR2 sequences are SGHRS and YFSETQ. Trimming stripped 1 base from V and 0 bases from J, with 14 bases between. The CDR3 is 17 amino acids. The CDR3 is CASSLRRAPSSYNEQFF. DNA of the CDR3: TGCGCCAGCAGCTTGCGAAGGGCCCCCAGCTCCTACAATGAGCAGTTCTTC.